Sequencing of this TCR beta chain was carried out in a study of glioma-infiltrating T cells after dendritic cell vaccination. The immunoSEQ assay amplified TCRB CDR3 from up to roughly 2 ug DNA. The primer mix had 60 V beta and 13 J beta primers. Assay used: immunoSEQ multiplex PCR; TCRdb lists only in-frame clones, some missing. The data show around 60,000 clones, around nine tenths seen once. CDR3 length: 11 residues. Looked up from germline, CDR1 is MNHNS and CDR2 is SASEGT. Trimming shortened V by 11 bases and J by 11 bases, and 13 bases separated the two germline ends. Specified time point: after dendritic cell vaccination, including at tumor progression/relapse.

This chain joins TRBV6-1 and TRBJ1-6; weak D call: TRBD1 (5 bases). This clonotype was obtained from a human donor with glioblastoma. Sequences were derived from blood, sampled after dendritic cell vaccination. Written as DNA, the CDR3 is TGTGCCTCTCGGACAACCGCACCCCTCCACTTT. Its translation: CASRTTAPLHF.